This TCR beta chain was captured by sequencing in a study of T cells in Graves' hyperthyroidism and ophthalmopathy. Study-level points and caveats: Within blood appeared most thyroid clonotypes that had expanded above 0.001.

Diagnostic decisions used clinical symptoms, serum thyroxine and TRAb, thyroid ultrasound and orbital computed tomography. The PBMCs studied were ones that came from about 10 ml fresh peripheral blood. Points on this clonotype: Its antigen is not identified.

Regions amplified from RNA transcripts were the TCR beta CDR3 regions. The TCR CDR3 first-round RT-PCR relied on the HTBI primer set. TCRdb processed the multiplex PCR reads anew with MiXCR; each CDR3 protein has one entry. The sample records 250,000 to 300,000 distinct CDR3 sequences, 13% to 15% being singletons. The CDR3 length is 14 residues. V lost 1 base and J lost 0, with 4 bases in between. Germline values: CDR1 SGHDN, CDR2 FVKESK. The receptor was derived from a woman aged 40 to 55 with Graves' hyperthyroidism that later progressed to Graves' ophthalmopathy. Sample: blood. V gene TRBV14 combines with J gene TRBJ1-3; D remains ambiguous. The CDR3 DNA reads as TGTGCCAGCAGCCAAGGACACTCTGGAAACACCATATATTTT. Translation gives CASSQGHSGNTIYF.